Sequencing of this TCR beta chain was carried out in a study of beta chain features in type 1 diabetes. Overall study findings and caveats: Naive, central memory and Treg TCRB repertoires seemed to resemble each other more closely in patients than they did in healthy donors. Moderate but significant shortening of TCRB CDR3s was recorded in all four CD4+ subsets from Type 1 diabetes patients. At VDJ recombination sites, type 1 diabetes patients had fewer insertions and more deleted nucleotides.

Per the germline V gene, CDR1 is SGHTA and CDR2 is FQGNSA. The CDR3 consists of 16 residues. The V gene end was trimmed by 5 bases and the J gene end by 3 bases; junction bases not matched to a gene: 6. About this clone: Its specificity is not known.

As every portion of the isolated RNA was reverse transcribed, the sequencing read expressed TCRB transcripts. TCRdb's copy holds only in-frame clones and misses some; the assay was immunoSEQ multiplex PCR. The data contain approximately 150,000 clones, more than 10% of them singletons. Every donor had blood drawn once into heparin, around 120 mL on average. Sample: central memory CD4+ T cells from blood. This receptor was taken from a young man with type 1 diabetes. The V and J genes are TRBV7-2 and TRBJ2-6; 8 bases agree with TRBD1. In DNA, the CDR3 is TGTGCCAGCAGCCGTACAGGGGGTGGTGGGGCCAACGTCCTGACTTTC. It yields the protein CASSRTGGGGANVLTF.